Sequencing of this TCR beta chain was carried out in a study of OX40 agonist ivuxolimab in advanced cancers. Broader study findings: People who partly responded at 0.1-3.0 mg/kg had some of the least clonal expansion seen.

Produced via immunoSEQ multiplex PCR; TCRdb's table is partial and in-frame only. This sample yields tens of thousands of clones, of which 80% to 90% are seen a single time; 0.88% belongs to the top ten. Germline V gives CDR1 SGHNT, CDR2 YYREEE (reference sequence). J was trimmed by 3 bases and V by 4 bases; bases with no gene match: 7. The CDR3 sequence is 16 residues long. Note on this clone: The antigen remains undetermined.

V gene TRBV5-4 combines with J gene TRBJ1-3; 10 positions match TRBD1. The sample consisted of CD4+ or CD8+ T cells sorted from blood, taken in a trial of the OX40 agonist ivuxolimab. This TCR was recovered from an adult with an advanced solid tumor such as melanoma, head and neck, liver or kidney cancer. The CDR3 DNA reads as TGTGCCAGCAGCCCCGGGACAGGGGCAATTGGAAACACCATATATTTT. Its protein is CASSPGTGAIGNTIYF.